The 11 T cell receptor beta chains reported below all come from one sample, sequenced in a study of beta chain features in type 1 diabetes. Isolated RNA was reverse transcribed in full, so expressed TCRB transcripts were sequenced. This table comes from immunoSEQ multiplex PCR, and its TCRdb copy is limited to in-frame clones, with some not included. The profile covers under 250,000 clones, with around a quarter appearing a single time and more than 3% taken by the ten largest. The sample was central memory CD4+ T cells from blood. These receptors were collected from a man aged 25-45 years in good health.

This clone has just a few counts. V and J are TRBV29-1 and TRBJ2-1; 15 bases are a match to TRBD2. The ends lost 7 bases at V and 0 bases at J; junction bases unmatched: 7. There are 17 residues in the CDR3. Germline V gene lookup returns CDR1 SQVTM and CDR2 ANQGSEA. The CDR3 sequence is CSATGTSGRSSYNEQFF. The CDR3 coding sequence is TGCAGCGCAACCGGGACTAGCGGGAGGAGCTCCTACAATGAGCAGTTCTTC.

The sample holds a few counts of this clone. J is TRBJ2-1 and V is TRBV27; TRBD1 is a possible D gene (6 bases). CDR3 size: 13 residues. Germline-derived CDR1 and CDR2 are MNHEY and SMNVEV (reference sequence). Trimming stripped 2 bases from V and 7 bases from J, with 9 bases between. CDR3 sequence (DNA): TGTGCCAGCAGTTTAATGGGGGCGAATGAGCAGTTCTTC. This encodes CASSLMGANEQFF.

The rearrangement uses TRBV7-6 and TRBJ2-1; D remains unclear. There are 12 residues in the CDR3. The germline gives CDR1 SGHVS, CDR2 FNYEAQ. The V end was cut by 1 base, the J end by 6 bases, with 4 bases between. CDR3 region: CASSLDINEQFF. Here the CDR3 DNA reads TGTGCCAGCAGCTTAGACATCAATGAGCAGTTCTTC.

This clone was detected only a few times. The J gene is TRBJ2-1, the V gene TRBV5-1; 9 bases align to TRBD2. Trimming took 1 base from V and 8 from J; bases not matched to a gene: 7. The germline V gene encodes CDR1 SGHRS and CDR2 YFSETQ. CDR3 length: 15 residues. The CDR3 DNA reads TGCGCCAGCAGCTTGCCTAGCGGGAACAACGATGAGCAGTTCTTC. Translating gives CASSLPSGNNDEQFF.

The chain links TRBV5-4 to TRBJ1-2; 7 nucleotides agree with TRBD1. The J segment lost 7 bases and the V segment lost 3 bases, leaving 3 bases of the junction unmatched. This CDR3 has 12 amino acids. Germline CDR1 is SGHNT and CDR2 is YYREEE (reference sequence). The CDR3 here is CASSSDRRGYTF. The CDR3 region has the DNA TGTGCCAGCAGCTCGGACAGGCGTGGCTACACCTTC.

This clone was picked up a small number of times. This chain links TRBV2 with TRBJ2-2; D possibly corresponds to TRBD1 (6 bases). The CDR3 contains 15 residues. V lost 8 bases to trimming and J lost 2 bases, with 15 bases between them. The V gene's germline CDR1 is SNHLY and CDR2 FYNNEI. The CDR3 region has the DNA TGTGCCAGCTCCTTAGGGACACGAAACACCGGGGAGCTGTTTTTT. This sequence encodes CASSLGTRNTGELFF.

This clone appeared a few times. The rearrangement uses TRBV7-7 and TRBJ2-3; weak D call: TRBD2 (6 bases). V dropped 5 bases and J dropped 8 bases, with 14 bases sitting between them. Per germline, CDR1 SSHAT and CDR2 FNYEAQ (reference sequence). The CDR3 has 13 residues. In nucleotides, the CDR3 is TGTGCCAGCAGCCAGGCTACGGAGGGTACGCAGTATTTT. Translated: CASSQATEGTQYF. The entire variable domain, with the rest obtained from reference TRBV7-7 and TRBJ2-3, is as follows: GAGVSQSPRYKVTKRGQDVTLRCDPISSHATLYWYQQALGQGPEFLTYFNYEAQPDKSGLPSDRFSAERPEGSISTLTIQRTEQRDSAMYRCASSQATEGTQYFGPGTRLTVL.

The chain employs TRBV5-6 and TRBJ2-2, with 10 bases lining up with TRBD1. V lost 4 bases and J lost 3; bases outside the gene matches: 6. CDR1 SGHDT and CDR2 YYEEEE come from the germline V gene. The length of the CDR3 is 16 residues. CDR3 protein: CASSGDRGYDTGELFF. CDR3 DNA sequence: TGTGCCAGCAGCGGGGACAGGGGATACGACACCGGGGAGCTGTTTTTT.

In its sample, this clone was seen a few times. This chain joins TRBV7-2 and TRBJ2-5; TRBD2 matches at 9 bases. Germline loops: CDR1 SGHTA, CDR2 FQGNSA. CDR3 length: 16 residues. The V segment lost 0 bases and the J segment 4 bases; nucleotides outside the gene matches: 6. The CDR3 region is CASSLAAAGGGETQYF. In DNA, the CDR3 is TGTGCCAGCAGCTTAGCGGCAGCGGGAGGAGGAGAGACCCAGTACTTC.

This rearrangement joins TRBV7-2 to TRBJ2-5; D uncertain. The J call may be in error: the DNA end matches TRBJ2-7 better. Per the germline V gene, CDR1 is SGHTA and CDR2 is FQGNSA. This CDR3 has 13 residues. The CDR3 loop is CASSLAASYEQYF. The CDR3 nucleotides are TGTGCCAGCAGCTTAGCGGCCTCCTACGAGCAGTACTTC.

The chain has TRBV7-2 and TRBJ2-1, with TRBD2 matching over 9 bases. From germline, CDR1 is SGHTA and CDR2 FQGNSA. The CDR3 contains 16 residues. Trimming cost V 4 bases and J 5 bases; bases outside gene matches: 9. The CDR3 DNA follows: TGTGCCAGCAGCTGGGGTAGCGGGAGCGTCAACAATGAGCAGTTCTTC. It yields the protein CASSWGSGSVNNEQFF.